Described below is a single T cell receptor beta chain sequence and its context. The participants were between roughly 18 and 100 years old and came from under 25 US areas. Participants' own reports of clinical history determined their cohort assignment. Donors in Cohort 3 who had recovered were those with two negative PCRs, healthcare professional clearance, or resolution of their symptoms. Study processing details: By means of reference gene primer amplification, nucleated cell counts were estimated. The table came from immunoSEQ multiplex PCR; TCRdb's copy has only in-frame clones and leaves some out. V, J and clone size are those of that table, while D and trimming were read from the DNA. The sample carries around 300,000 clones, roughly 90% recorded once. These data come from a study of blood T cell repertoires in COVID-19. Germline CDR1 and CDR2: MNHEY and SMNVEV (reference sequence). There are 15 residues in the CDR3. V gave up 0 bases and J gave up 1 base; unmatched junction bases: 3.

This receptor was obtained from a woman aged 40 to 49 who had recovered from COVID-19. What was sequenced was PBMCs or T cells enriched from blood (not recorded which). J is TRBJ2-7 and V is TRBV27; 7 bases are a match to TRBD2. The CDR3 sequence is CASSLSGGGSYEQYF. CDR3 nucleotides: TGTGCCAGCAGTTTATCTGGCGGGGGATCCTACGAGCAGTACTTC.